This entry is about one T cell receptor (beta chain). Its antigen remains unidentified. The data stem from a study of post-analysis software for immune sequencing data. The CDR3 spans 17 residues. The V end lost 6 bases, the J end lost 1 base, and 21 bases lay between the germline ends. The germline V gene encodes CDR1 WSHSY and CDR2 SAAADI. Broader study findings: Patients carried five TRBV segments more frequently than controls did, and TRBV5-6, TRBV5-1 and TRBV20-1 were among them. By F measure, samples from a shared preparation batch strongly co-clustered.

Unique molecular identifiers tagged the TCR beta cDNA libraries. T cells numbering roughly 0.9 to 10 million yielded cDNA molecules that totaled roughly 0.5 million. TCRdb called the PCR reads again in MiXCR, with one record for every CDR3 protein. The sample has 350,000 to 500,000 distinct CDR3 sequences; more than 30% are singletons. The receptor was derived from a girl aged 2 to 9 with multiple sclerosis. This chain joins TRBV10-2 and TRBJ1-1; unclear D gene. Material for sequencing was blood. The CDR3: CASSDTARRPGNTEAFF. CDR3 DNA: TGCGCCAGCAGCGATACAGCCCGGAGGCCGGGGAACACTGAAGCTTTCTTT.